The clone carrying this TCR beta chain appeared a few times. The antigen remains undetermined. The data originate from a study of blood T cells in healthy people across ages. Study-level points and caveats: Diversity estimates drawn from one million T cells were deemed underestimates.

A J-beta primer mix and a sample-barcoded 5' primer were used in a second PCR of roughly 6 to 11 cycles. Each of the cDNA molecules was tagged by a template-switch adaptor with 12 random nucleotides. CDR3-containing paired-end reads numbered at least 2.5 million in each sample. TCRdb reanalysed the 5' RACE reads using MiXCR and keeps one entry per CDR3 protein. The top ten clones hold roughly 31% of a sample with roughly 700,000 distinct CDR3 sequences, more than 40% of them seen once. Every donor provided around 9.3 milliliters of peripheral blood. This clonotype originated in an older woman in good health. Sequencing used blood.

DNA for the CDR3: TGTGCCAGCAGTTTAGTTAACGGGATCTACAATGAGCAGTTCTTC. It translates to CASSLVNGIYNEQFF. V is TRBV12-3 or TRBV12-4 and J is TRBJ2-1; maybe TRBD2 (5 bases). The CDR3 spans 15 residues. Trimming took 1 base from V and 3 from J, leaving 10 bases between them.